This T cell receptor (beta chain) was documented in a study of tumor-infiltrating lymphocytes in primary liver carcinoma. About the study: Patients of both sexes were 30 to 69 years old.

Comments on this clonotype: Its antigen is unidentified. One junction end does not reproduce the germline sequence, and a read error may be involved.

DNA and RNA were both co-extracted from 20-30 mg of bulk tissue that had not been sorted. The CDR3 sequence is 16 residues long. The study, taken as a whole, reports: Only about 8-24% of top clones were detected in all five tumor regions. Tumor samples exhibited a significantly greater top-250-clone fraction than blood samples (p = 0.039).

The authors made TCR beta cDNA from approximately 490 ng total RNA with a constant-region primer. Sequencing libraries for TCR beta derived from three nested multiplex PCR rounds that used slightly modified ARM-PCR. In the first two PCR rounds, TRBV1-TRBV30 forward primers were paired with a C-beta reverse primer, and each round lasted approximately 10 cycles. One entry per CDR3 protein results from TCRdb running MiXCR on the multiplex PCR reads. The repertoire holds roughly 100,000 distinct CDR3 sequences, with about four fifths as singletons. The chain combines TRBV12-3 or TRBV12-4 with TRBJ2-2, with a possible D match to TRBD2 (6 bases). This sequence was found in a man aged 40-49 years with primary liver carcinoma and hepatitis B virus infection. Sequences were obtained from liver tumor tissue from sampling region 3. As for subset: tumor region T3, left-lateral pole. CDR3 loop: CPSSLAPAGVTGELFF. The CDR3 nucleotides are TGTCCCAGCAGTTTAGCTCCAGCGGGTGTGACCGGGGAACTGTTTTTT.